This T cell receptor beta chain emerged from a study of cytotoxic CD8 clonotypes in ibrutinib-treated CLL. This CDR3 contains 13 residues. Germline V gene data show CDR1 as GTSNPN and CDR2 as SVGIG (reference sequence). The V end was cut by 4 bases, the J end by 4 bases, with 10 bases between. Profiling relied on immunoSEQ multiplex PCR, and the TCRdb table lists in-frame clones only, not all of them. The sample shows some 200,000 clones, 72% of them seen only once. This clone was recorded only once. The TCR sequence derives from a human donor with chronic lymphocytic leukemia. Sequenced material: PBMCs, taken after 24 months of ibrutinib treatment. The chain joins TRBV30 to TRBJ2-2; a weak D match, TRBD2 (5 bases). The CDR3 sequence: CAWNRGSTGELFF. The CDR3 bases are TGTGCCTGGAACCGGGGTTCCACCGGGGAGCTGTTTTTT.